This TCR beta chain was observed in a study of neoadjuvant nivolumab and ipilimumab in lung cancer. About the research overall: The combination arm added day-1 ipilimumab 1 mg/kg to nivolumab 3 mg/kg on days 1, 15, 29. Study observations and caveats: Only a small number of samples underwent TCR sequencing. Only a single major-pathologic-response sample was available for clonality analysis.

This clone was detected once. Antigen unknown. The V end lost 6 bases, the J end lost 4 bases, and 12 bases lay between the germline ends. The CDR3 length is 13 residues. Germline CDR1 reads SGHTA; CDR2 reads FQGTGA. The repertoire was sequenced with immunoSEQ multiplex PCR; TCRdb's copy has only in-frame clones and lacks some. Here the sample spans 40,000 to 55,000 clones, 80% to 90% being singletons. The specimen was blood, collected before neoadjuvant nivolumab, alone or with ipilimumab. The rearrangement links TRBV7-3 to TRBJ1-2, with a tentative D call TRBD1 (6 bases). This receptor was taken from an adult with non-small cell lung cancer. Some clones in this sample may be carry-over from other donors' samples. The CDR3 protein is CASSPDSSYGYTF. CDR3 bases: TGTGCCAGCAGTCCGGACAGCAGCTATGGCTACACCTTC.